Listed below are T cell receptor beta chains from one sample, sequenced in a study of CD8 T cells in Susac syndrome. From the immunoSEQ multiplex PCR reads, TCRdb called clonotypes with MiXCR, one entry per CDR3 protein. The table records fewer than 350,000 distinct CDR3 sequences, roughly 85% of them present only once. Material for sequencing was CD8+ T cells from PBMCs. These receptors came from a human donor with multiple sclerosis. Both conserved end residues are part of each CDR3. D genes are given only for firm matches. A clone size is listed for some rows: how often the clone was seen (once, few, many), or a class if it is expanded.

clone_size d_call j_call v_call cdr3_aa cdr3_nt
. TRBD2 TRBJ2-1 TRBV20-1 CSAGGGMSLRQFF TGCAGTGCTGGCGGGGGGATGTCCTTAAGGCAGTTCTTC
. . TRBJ1-4 TRBV15 CATSTGREKLFF TGTGCCACCAGCACGGGACGTGAAAAACTGTTTTTT
. . TRBJ2-7 TRBV7-8 CASSSYVYEQYF TGTGCCAGCAGCTCCTACGTCTACGAGCAGTACTTC
. TRBD1 TRBJ2-5 TRBV13 CASSLRGGAGETQYF TGTGCCAGCAGCTTGAGAGGGGGCGCAGGGGAGACCCAGTACTTC
. . TRBJ2-1 TRBV11-2 CASSLARKYSYNEQFF TGTGCCAGCAGCTTGGCTCGGAAGTACTCCTACAATGAGCAGTTCTTC
. . TRBJ2-3 TRBV20-1 CSARDRTFTDTQYF TGCAGTGCTAGAGATCGAACCTTCACAGATACGCAGTATTTT
. . TRBJ1-3 TRBV21-1 CASSGSTRGPGNTIYF TGTGCCAGCAGCGGATCCACAAGAGGGCCTGGAAACACCATATATTTT
. TRBD1 TRBJ2-6 TRBV10-3 CAIGTGMPGANVLTF TGTGCCATCGGGACAGGGATGCCTGGGGCCAACGTCCTGACTTTC
. . TRBJ2-6 TRBV19 CASSIGPHSGANVLTF TGTGCCAGTAGTATCGGGCCTCACTCTGGGGCCAACGTCCTGACTTTC
. . TRBJ1-2 TRBV2 CASTTLADGYTF TGTGCCAGCACCACTTTAGCAGATGGCTACACCTTC
. TRBD2 TRBJ2-1 TRBV10-3 CAIRDGTSGRRDEQFF TGTGCCATCAGGGACGGGACTAGCGGGAGGAGGGATGAGCAGTTCTTC
. . TRBJ2-1 TRBV25-1 CASSAPGEGIEQFF TGTGCCAGCAGTGCCCCCGGCGAGGGCATTGAGCAGTTCTTC
. TRBD1 TRBJ1-1 TRBV19 CASSLWDSLNTEAFF TGTGCCAGTAGTCTATGGGACAGCTTAAACACTGAAGCTTTCTTT
. . TRBJ2-2 TRBV20-1 CSARLPDGTGELFF TGCAGTGCTAGGCTCCCGGACGGCACCGGGGAGCTGTTTTTT
. TRBD1 TRBJ1-1 TRBV2 CASRSGTGVYGVSPHTEAFF TGTGCCAGCAGAAGCGGGACAGGGGTATACGGCGTCTCACCTCACACTGAAGCTTTCTTT
. . TRBJ2-1 TRBV27 CASSLSPQGNEQFF TGTGCCAGCAGTTTATCGCCTCAGGGCAATGAGCAGTTCTTC
. TRBD1 TRBJ2-2 TRBV7-3 CASSPQGAGTGELFF TGTGCCAGCAGCCCACAGGGGGCCGGCACCGGGGAGCTGTTTTTT
. TRBD2 TRBJ2-3 TRBV2 CASSELASGEADTQYF TGTGCCAGCAGTGAATTGGCTAGCGGGGAAGCAGATACGCAGTATTTT
. TRBD1 TRBJ2-5 TRBV12-3/TRBV12-4 CASSPSRGPETQYF TGTGCCAGCAGCCCGTCCAGGGGGCCAGAGACCCAGTACTTC
. . TRBJ2-1 TRBV6-2/TRBV6-3 CASSLNLPTYNEQFF TGTGCCAGCAGTCTAAACTTGCCGACCTACAATGAGCAGTTCTTC
. TRBD1 TRBJ2-7 TRBV19 CASSNRRDRGKEQYF TGTGCCAGTAGTAATCGCCGGGACAGGGGGAAGGAGCAGTACTTC
. . TRBJ2-7 TRBV3-1 CASSHAAGASGGEPCSYEQYF TGTGCCAGCAGCCACGCGGCGGGGGCAAGCGGCGGAGAGCCCTGCTCCTACGAGCAGTACTTC
. . TRBJ1-3 TRBV30 CAWNCCSGNTIYF TGTGCCTGGAACTGCTGCTCTGGAAACACCATATATTTT
. . TRBJ1-5 TRBV13 CASSLGMGGSNQPQHF TGTGCCAGCAGCTTAGGTATGGGGGGAAGCAATCAGCCCCAGCATTTT
. TRBD2 TRBJ2-1 TRBV11-2 CASSRLAGNYNEQFF TGTGCCAGCAGTCGACTAGCGGGGAACTACAATGAGCAGTTCTTC
. TRBD1 TRBJ1-1 TRBV4-3 CASSQDRRQGADTEAFF TGCGCCAGCAGCCAAGATCGAAGACAGGGGGCCGACACTGAAGCTTTCTTT
. . TRBJ1-2 TRBV28 CASSLVEDGYTF TGTGCCAGCAGTTTAGTGGAGGATGGCTACACCTTC
. . TRBJ2-5 TRBV2 CASSDREEETQYF TGTGCCAGCAGTGACAGGGAGGAAGAGACCCAGTACTTC
. . TRBJ1-1 TRBV19 CASSIFGLGGTEAFF TGTGCCAGTAGTATCTTCGGCCTTGGGGGAACTGAAGCTTTCTTT
. TRBD2 TRBJ2-2 TRBV5-4 CASSLSGSLTGELFF TGTGCCAGCAGCCTTAGCGGGAGTTTAACCGGGGAGCTGTTTTTT
. . TRBJ2-3 TRBV27 CASSFHFGGTDTQYF TGTGCCAGCAGTTTCCACTTTGGCGGCACAGATACGCAGTATTTT
. . TRBJ2-3 TRBV12-3/TRBV12-4 CASSLGLTSTDTQYF TGTGCCAGCAGTTTGGGACTGACTAGCACAGATACGCAGTATTTT
. . TRBJ1-2 TRBV27 CASSGSDKFYGYTF TGTGCCAGCAGTGGCTCGGACAAGTTCTATGGCTACACCTTC
. . TRBJ2-3 TRBV27 CASWGLTDTQYF TGTGCCAGCTGGGGACTTACAGATACGCAGTATTTT
. . TRBJ1-2 TRBV7-9 CASSLGPPQAGAYGYTF TGTGCCAGCAGCCTCGGGCCACCTCAGGCGGGCGCCTATGGCTACACCTTC
. . TRBJ2-4 TRBV25-1 CASSEKDGDFSGKNIQYF TGTGCCAGCAGTGAAAAAGATGGGGACTTTTCAGGCAAAAACATTCAGTACTTC
. . TRBJ2-6 TRBV6-1 CASSLAETRGSGANVLTF TGTGCCAGCAGCCTCGCCGAGACAAGGGGCTCTGGGGCCAACGTCCTGACTTTC
. . TRBJ2-1 TRBV7-8 CASNRRGATYNEQFF TGTGCCAGCAACCGACGTGGGGCCACCTACAATGAGCAGTTCTTC
. TRBD1 TRBJ2-7 TRBV28 CASRLRRTGLSYEQYF TGTGCCAGCAGACTACGCCGGACAGGTCTCTCCTACGAGCAGTACTTC
. . TRBJ1-2 TRBV9 CASSTSSRTNYGYTF TGTGCCAGCAGCACATCCAGCCGGACTAACTATGGCTACACCTTC
. TRBD1 TRBJ2-7 TRBV7-9 CASSLTQGAKSYEQYF TGTGCCAGCAGCTTAACGCAGGGGGCGAAGTCCTACGAGCAGTACTTC
. . TRBJ2-6 TRBV6-1 CASRATSLSSGANVLTF TGTGCCAGCAGAGCCACCTCGTTAAGCTCTGGGGCCAACGTCCTGACTTTC
. TRBD2 TRBJ2-7 TRBV7-2 CASSSETLAGGLHEQYF TGTGCCAGCAGCTCCGAAACATTAGCGGGAGGTCTCCACGAGCAGTACTTC
. TRBD2 TRBJ2-1 TRBV2 CASSPGLAGGPSYNEQFF TGTGCCAGCAGCCCGGGACTAGCGGGAGGTCCGAGTTACAATGAGCAGTTCTTC
. TRBD2 TRBJ2-2 TRBV4-3 CASSQGVAGIGGELFF TGCGCCAGCAGCCAAGGGGTAGCGGGCATCGGCGGGGAGCTGTTTTTT
few . TRBJ1-1 TRBV3-1 CASSEQGNTEAFF TGTGCCAGCAGTGAGCAGGGGAACACTGAAGCTTTCTTT
. . TRBJ1-1 TRBV12-3/TRBV12-4 CASIPGPTWSTEAFF TGTGCCAGCATCCCGGGACCTACGTGGAGCACTGAAGCTTTCTTT
once . TRBJ1-1 TRBV2 CASSTALNTEAFF TGTGCCAGCAGCACAGCCCTGAACACTGAAGCTTTCTTT